This T cell receptor (beta chain) emerged from a study of blood T cell repertoires in COVID-19. Study-wide background: Donors in the United States, Italy and Spain gave samples during acute or convalescent COVID-19. Sample material is recorded as cDNA or gDNA derived from T cells, B-cell-depleted T cells, or PBMCs.

CDR3 size: 15 residues. Germline CDR1 SNHLY, CDR2 FYNNEI. V was cut by 2 bases and J by 5 bases, with 15 bases left in between. Original data processing: Amplification of reference gene primers was used by the study to estimate nucleated cell counts. Data came from immunoSEQ multiplex PCR; TCRdb stores just in-frame clones and leaves some out. Clonal size and the V and J genes are those of that table, whereas D and trimming came from the DNA. The data contain 100,000 to 150,000 clones, over 75% of them singletons. The V and J genes are TRBV2 and TRBJ2-5, with a possible D match to TRBD1 (6 bases). The receptor comes from a middle-aged man with active or convalescent COVID-19. The specimen was peripheral blood. CDR3 region: CASSERLGAGETQYF. CDR3 coding DNA: TGTGCCAGCAGTGAACGGTTGGGGGCAGGGGAGACCCAGTACTTC.